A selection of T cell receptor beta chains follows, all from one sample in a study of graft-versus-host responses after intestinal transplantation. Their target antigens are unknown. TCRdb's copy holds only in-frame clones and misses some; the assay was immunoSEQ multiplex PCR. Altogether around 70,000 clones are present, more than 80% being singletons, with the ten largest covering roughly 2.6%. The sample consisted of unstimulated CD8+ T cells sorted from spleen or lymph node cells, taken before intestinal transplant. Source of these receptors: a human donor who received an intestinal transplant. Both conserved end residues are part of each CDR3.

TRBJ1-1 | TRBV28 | CASSPLYTEAFF
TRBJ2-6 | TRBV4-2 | CASSQEDNSGANVLTF
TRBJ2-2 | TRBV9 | CASSVGGRASGELFF
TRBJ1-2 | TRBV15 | CATSRDGNTGVGYTF
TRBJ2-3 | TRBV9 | CASSVASGGTDTQYF
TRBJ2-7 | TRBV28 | CASSLLWRGEQYF
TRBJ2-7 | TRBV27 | CASSFPGQGGEQYF
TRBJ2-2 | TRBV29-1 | CSASYTGELFF
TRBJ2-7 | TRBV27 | CASSLGTSFSYEQYF
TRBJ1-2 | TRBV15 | CATSSLYWTGHNYGYTF
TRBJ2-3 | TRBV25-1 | CASKRGSGTDTQYF
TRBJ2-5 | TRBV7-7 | CASSPEGGGYQETQYF
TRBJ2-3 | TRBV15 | CATSRETGATDTQYF
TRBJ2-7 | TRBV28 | CASSYSPRTSGSYEQYF
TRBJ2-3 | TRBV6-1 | CASSDYDRVRTDTQYF
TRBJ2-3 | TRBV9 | CASSEGQGYGGQYF
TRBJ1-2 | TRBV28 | CASSNPGQGYYGYTF
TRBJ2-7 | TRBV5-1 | CASSLAAPYEQYF
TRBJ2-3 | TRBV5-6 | CASSFGTGGIDTQYF
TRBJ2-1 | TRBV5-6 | CASSLSQRLANEQFF
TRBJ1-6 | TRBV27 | CASSLSGDRPFSPLHF
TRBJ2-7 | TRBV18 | CASSPGQGAYEQYF
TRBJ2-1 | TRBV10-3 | CAISALGSEQFF
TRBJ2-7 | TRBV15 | CATSREEVTYEQYF
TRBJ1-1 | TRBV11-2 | CASSRPYRDWVVAFF
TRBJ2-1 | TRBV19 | CASSIAGGSYNEQFF
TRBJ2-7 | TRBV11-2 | CASYLEGEQYF
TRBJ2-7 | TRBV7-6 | CASSLAWSDEQYF
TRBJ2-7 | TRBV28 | CASSLKHPYEQYF
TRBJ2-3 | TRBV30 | CAWRILSSTDTQYF
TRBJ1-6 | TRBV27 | CASGLGGGYSPLHF
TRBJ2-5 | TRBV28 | CASGRGRRWETQYF
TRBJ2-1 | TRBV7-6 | CASSFPGVASYNEQFF
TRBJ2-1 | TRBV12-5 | CASGGAPYNEQFF
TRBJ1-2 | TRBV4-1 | CASSQVVSGAGGQDGYTF
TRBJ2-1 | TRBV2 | CASSLLAYNEQFF
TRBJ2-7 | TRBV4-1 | CASSQVSSYEQYF
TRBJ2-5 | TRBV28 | CASSLAYNRELQETQYF
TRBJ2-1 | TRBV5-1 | CASRKETNLPYNEQFF
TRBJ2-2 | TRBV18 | CASQPWTGPNTGELFF
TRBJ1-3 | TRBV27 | CASSSLTSGNTIYF
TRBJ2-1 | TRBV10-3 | CAITDTDRDYNEQFF
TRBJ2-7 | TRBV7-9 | CADGNPYEQYF
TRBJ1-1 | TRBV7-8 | CASSPGRTEAFF
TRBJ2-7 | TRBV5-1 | CASSLGYGDYEQYF